This T cell receptor beta chain was identified in a study of cytomegalovirus exposure and HLA in healthy donors. Study summary: A data release that came early held roughly 85 million unique TCRs from HLA-typed donors. Study-wide points: For most TCR beta V segments, an earlier analysis put the productive rate at about 90% or about 30% of the time. Reports described diagnosis of cytomegalovirus status by the classifier as highly specific and sensitive.

PCR involved 60 Vbeta and 13 Jbeta primers. Libraries were prepared by immunoSEQ multiplex PCR; TCRdb keeps only in-frame clonotypes and omits some of them. The table has 100,000 to 150,000 clones, approximately 83% seen once. With respect to this clone: No antigen is known for it.

CDR3 length equals 16 residues. Germline V gene lookup returns CDR1 LNHDA and CDR2 SQIVND (reference sequence). Trimming cost V 5 bases and J 0 bases; bases outside gene matches: 3. The clonotype comes from a woman between 40 and 55 years old in good health and CMV-seropositive. The sequencing sample was made of PBMCs. V usage is TRBV19 and J usage is TRBJ2-2; the match to TRBD1 covers 10 bases. CDR3: CASSSGQGANTGELFF. In nucleotides, the CDR3 is TGTGCCAGTAGTTCCGGACAGGGGGCGAACACCGGGGAGCTGTTTTTT.